This T cell receptor beta chain is from a study of cytomegalovirus exposure and HLA in healthy donors. The wider study: Genotyping showed 81% of 300 to 450 donors falling in the Caucasian-associated ancestry cluster. Notes on the study in general: Later analysis suggested links between common viral pathogens and several top significant clusters. Analyses of presence and absence presupposed an approximately uniform sequencing depth across donors. Per published reports, the classifier diagnosed cytomegalovirus status with high specificity and sensitivity.

The study ran its PCR with 60 Vbeta and 13 Jbeta primers. Generated by immunoSEQ multiplex PCR, the TCRdb table keeps only in-frame clones and is missing some. The sample shows hundreds of thousands of clones, 70% to 90% of them seen only once. Germline CDR1 is KGHSH and CDR2 is LQKENI. Trimming took off 3 bases at V and 5 bases at J, with 13 bases between the two ends. The CDR3 is made up of 14 amino acids. Comment on this clone: Its matching antigen is unknown.

This clonotype originated in a woman aged 18-29 years in good health and CMV-seronegative. The sequenced sample was PBMCs. The chain is built from TRBV18 and TRBJ1-2; D call uncertain. CDR3 bases: TGTGCCAGCTCACCGACTGAGGCGGAATATGGCTACACCTTC. It encodes CASSPTEAEYGYTF.